This entry concerns a single TCR beta chain. Noted treatment: oral pan-JAK inhibitor, 5-10 mg twice daily. Following extraction, RNA underwent reverse transcription to cDNA, which served as the sequencing template. Sequencing was performed with immunoSEQ multiplex PCR; in TCRdb, only in-frame clones are kept and a portion is missing. Seen here are around 70,000 clones, over 25% observed once, and the top ten hold 15%. The source of the sample is a study of CD8+ T cells in alopecia areata. Study as a whole: Tofacitinib was taken orally by treated patients, and the dose was 5 to 10 mg twice daily.

CDR3 length: 13 residues. V was trimmed by 0 bases and J by 10 bases, leaving 10 bases between them. Germline V gene data show CDR1 as SEHNR and CDR2 as FQNEAQ (reference sequence). This receptor was identified in a human donor with alopecia areata. V gene TRBV7-9 combines with J gene TRBJ2-1; D is perhaps TRBD2 (6 bases). Sequencing used CD8+ T cells sorted from blood, obtained at week 4, from a patient treated with tofacitinib. CDR3 amino acids: CASSLARDFEQFF. The CDR3 nucleotides read TGTGCCAGCAGCTTAGCCCGGGACTTCGAGCAGTTCTTC.